A single sample is the source of the 10 T cell receptor beta chains below, sequenced in a study of T cell responses to AZD1222 COVID-19 vaccine (dated by TCRdb to about 2021). The library was produced with the immunoSEQ multiplex PCR assay. In TCRdb, the immuneACCESS table is reduced to in-frame sequences with V and J assigned. These tables do not hold every clone; where another copy was compared, an unresolved V gene accounts for under half, and the others remain unexplained. Present in this sample are fewer than 250,000 clones, 85% to 95% of which were seen just once. The ten largest make up 1% to 1.5% of the sample. The sample's time point label, decoded: baseline before first vaccination. Sequencing was performed on peripheral blood, taken on day 0 of AZD1222 vaccination. These receptors originate from an adult in good health.

Ten or more counts support this clone. This chain connects TRBV7-9 to TRBJ2-7, with D possibly being TRBD2 (5 bases). CDR1 SEHNR and CDR2 FQNEAQ come from the germline V gene (reference sequence). This CDR3 comprises 14 residues. V was shortened by 5 bases and J by 6 bases, with 17 bases between the two germline ends. The CDR3 DNA reads as TGTGCCAGCAGCCCACCGGGGAGTAGGGCCGAGCAGTACTTC. Its protein is CASSPPGSRAEQYF. The complete variable domain, with remaining parts taken from reference TRBV7-9 and TRBJ2-7, reads DTGVSQNPRHKITKRGQNVTFRCDPISEHNRLYWYRQTLGQGPEFLTYFQNEAQLEKSRLLSDRFSAERPKGSFSTLEIQRTEQGDSAMYLCASSPPGSRAEQYFGPGTRLTVT.

The V gene is TRBV28, the J gene TRBJ1-1, with D hard to call. Germline loops: CDR1 MDHEN, CDR2 SYDVKM. The CDR3 runs to 11 residues. Trimming removed 1 base from V and 3 bases from J, with 0 bases in between. This CDR3 reads CASSLYTEAFF. The CDR3 DNA reads as TGTGCCAGCAGTTTATACACTGAAGCTTTCTTT. The full variable domain, rest sourced from reference TRBV28 and TRBJ1-1, is DVKVTQSSRYLVKRTGEKVFLECVQDMDHENMFWYRQDPGLGLRLIYFSYDVKMKEKGDIPEGYSVSREKKERFSLILESASTNQTSMYLCASSLYTEAFFGQGTRLTVV.

CDR3 sequence: CATSEGGQGVGYTF. The CDR3 nucleotides read TGTGCCACCAGTGAGGGGGGACAGGGAGTTGGCTACACCTTC. The V call is TRBV24-1, the J call TRBJ1-2, with 9 bases that match TRBD1. The CDR3 has 14 residues. Looked up from germline, CDR1 is KGHDR and CDR2 is SFDVKD. J was trimmed by 7 bases and V by 4 bases; bases with no gene match: 6.

The chain recombines TRBV29-1 with TRBJ2-7; D not certain. The CDR3 contains 14 residues. The V gene's germline CDR1 is SQVTM and CDR2 ANQGSEA. V was pared by 5 bases and J by 0 bases, with 14 bases between. The CDR3 is CSVMDGSSSYEQYF. In DNA form, the CDR3 reads TGCAGCGTTATGGACGGCTCAAGCTCCTACGAGCAGTACTTC.

The chain combines TRBV15 with TRBJ2-2; TRBD2 is a possible D gene (5 bases). This CDR3 has 15 amino acids. The ends were cut back, 1 base at V and 4 bases at J, with 10 bases in the middle. The germline gives CDR1 LNHNV, CDR2 YYDKDF (reference sequence). CDR3 coding DNA: TGTGCCACCAGCAGAGCCGGGGTTGGCACCGGGGAGCTGTTTTTT. It yields the protein CATSRAGVGTGELFF.

The gene calls are TRBV5-1 and TRBJ2-3; TRBD2 matches at 11 bases. This CDR3 spans 16 amino acids. Germline assignment: CDR1 SGHRS and CDR2 YFSETQ. J lost 6 bases, V lost 0 bases, and 6 bases had no gene match. The CDR3, as DNA: TGCGCCAGCAGCTTGGGTAGCGGGGGGGCTAGCGATACGCAGTATTTT. Translation: CASSLGSGGASDTQYF.

The chain is built from TRBV10-2 and TRBJ1-6; D uncertain. Germline CDR1 and CDR2: WSHSY and SAAADI. The CDR3 covers 17 residues. Between the trimmed V and J ends, which lost 3 bases and 0 bases, there was a span of 12 bases. CDR3 loop: CASSDTSISSYNSPLHF. In DNA form, the CDR3 reads TGCGCCAGCAGTGATACCTCGATCAGCTCCTATAATTCACCCCTCCACTTT.

This chain uses TRBV10-3 with TRBJ1-1; D ambiguous. The V gene's germline CDR1 is ENHRY and CDR2 SYGVKD. The CDR3 has 13 residues. Trimming cost V 0 bases and J 7 bases, with 9 bases left between them. The CDR3 reads CAISESRPDEAFF. DNA of the CDR3: TGTGCCATCAGTGAGTCTCGACCCGATGAAGCTTTCTTT.

The V and J genes are TRBV7-9 and TRBJ2-2, with 8 nucleotides matching TRBD1. V lost 10 bases, J lost 4 bases, and 5 bases stayed unmatched. The CDR3 runs 13 residues. Germline loops: CDR1 SEHNR, CDR2 FQNEAQ (reference sequence). CDR3 residues: CANRGASTGELFF. CDR3 in DNA: TGTGCCAACAGGGGGGCGAGCACCGGGGAGCTGTTTTTT. The variable domain in full, with the rest retrieved from reference TRBV7-9 and TRBJ2-2, is DTGVSQNPRHKITKRGQNVTFRCDPISEHNRLYWYRQTLGQGPEFLTYFQNEAQLEKSRLLSDRFSAERPKGSFSTLEIQRTEQGDSAMYLCANRGASTGELFFGEGSRLTVL.

V usage is TRBV2 and J usage is TRBJ1-2; D uncertain. Germline-derived CDR1 and CDR2 are SNHLY and FYNNEI. The length of the CDR3 is 13 residues. Trimming removed 7 bases from V and 2 bases from J, with 11 bases in between. As DNA, the CDR3 is TGTGCCAGCATTGGCGATAGCAACTATGGCTACACCTTC. Translated, it gives CASIGDSNYGYTF.